Given below is one T cell receptor (beta chain) in context. This clonotype was observed many times. The target of this receptor is not known. Qualities for individual bases were not recorded, and no much larger clone is one base off. The data originate from a study of T cells in Graves' hyperthyroidism and ophthalmopathy (dated by TCRdb to between 2019 and 2020). Regarding the research as a whole: Peripheral blood samples were taken at the time of initial diagnosis, prior to any treatment. In six Graves' hyperthyroidism patients, the study also compared T-cell repertoires from thyroid tissue with T-cell repertoires from blood. For training and testing, the 100 patients in the discovery cohort were randomly divided in a 7:3 ratio. Once sampling was done, hyperthyroidism patients were given methimazole at a starting dose of 30 mg daily, whereas ophthalmopathy patients were given high-dose intravenous methylprednisolone. To identify distinguishing TCR V-J signatures, a discovery cohort of about a hundred patients was used, comprising 40 to 45 with Graves' ophthalmopathy and 55 to 65 with stable Graves' hyperthyroidism. According to the paper, TCR Vbeta CDR3 sequencing was carried out on roughly 130 peripheral blood samples, which came from over 40 ophthalmopathy, some 73 hyperthyroidism and about 17 progressor patients. An independent validation cohort of under 20 hyperthyroidism patients and approximately 17 patients who later progressed to ophthalmopathy tested prospective prediction of ophthalmopathy. The research as a whole found: No statistical method was used to set the sample size in advance, and investigators knew the group allocation. Most expanded thyroid clonotypes (frequency above 0.001) were also detected in blood, a finding suggesting that blood repertoires may reflect thyroid immune responses. A 13 V-J signature model separated ophthalmopathy from stable hyperthyroidism, with 87.88% sensitivity and about 81% specificity in cross-validation and 80%/75% in testing. In validation, the model predicted progression to ophthalmopathy a median of roughly six months before onset, with roughly 70% sensitivity and 72.22% specificity.

The TCR beta CDR3 regions were amplified from RNA transcripts. A first-round RT-PCR of the TCR CDR3 used the HTBI primer set with the Qiagen OneStep RT-PCR kit. Libraries were constructed in a second round of multiplex PCR, after which size selection and purification were performed. The libraries were sequenced on an Illumina HiSeq2000 using paired-end 100 bp reads. The study's own analysis went as follows. SOAPnuke was used to process the raw data, with reads discarded if the reads contained adapters or uncalled bases, had a mean Phred below 15, or lacked an exact constant-primer or identifier match. High-quality paired reads were merged with COPE v1.2.5, and unique nucleotide sequences were defined as clonotypes. MiTCR v1.1 was used to align the clonotypes against IMGT TRBV, TRBD and TRBJ reference segments. The analysis included only V-J combinations with a frequency above 0.0001, which together covered 98% to 99.2% of the repertoires. A TCS score was defined as the ratio between F50 (clonal expansion) and ExV (chaos), using BLOSUM62-based TCRdist between CDR3 peptides within each V-J. Welch's t-statistics and random forest reduced fewer than 550 V-J features to roughly 13, which were used in a naive Bayes classifier (R e1071). TCRdb's own reprocessing of the public reads used fastp at Q25 and MiXCR and kept productive beta chains. One record per CDR3 amino acid sequence lists the most common genes and DNA. The authors' filters were not applied to this entry. In all, the sample holds some 460,000 distinct CDR3 sequences, and 15% to 18% of those were seen once. The leading ten clones occupy roughly 7.4% of the sample.

According to the germline V gene (reference sequence), CDR1 reads LNHNV and CDR2 reads YYDKDF. The junction shows trimming of 1 base on V and 4 bases on J, plus 11 bases between the germline ends. The CDR3 goes from the cysteine to the phenylalanine over 15 residues. CDR3 DNA is the only sequence kept; it has 45 bases, read in frame from the first base. Graves' hyperthyroidism was defined as stable when no progression to ophthalmopathy occurred over 18 months of follow-up. Hyperthyroidism patients were newly diagnosed, with disease duration under 2 months, and aged 18 to 65 years. The study excluded patients with uncontrolled infections, other autoimmune diseases, pregnancy or lactation. Clinical symptoms, serum thyroxine and TRAb, thyroid ultrasound, and orbital computed tomography formed the basis for the diagnoses. Ficoll-Paque density gradient centrifugation was used to isolate PBMCs from about 9.4 ml of fresh peripheral blood. Total RNA was extracted with Trizol reagent, and quality was checked on an Agilent 2100 Bioanalyzer.

The source is a woman between 18 and 30 years old with Graves' hyperthyroidism. The rearranged segments are TRBV15 and TRBJ1-5; possibly the D gene is TRBD1, per 6 matching bases. Sequenced: blood. The nucleotides read TGTGCCACCAGCAGAGTTGACAGGAGGAATCAGCCCCAGCATTTT. Its protein is CATSRVDRRNQPQHF.